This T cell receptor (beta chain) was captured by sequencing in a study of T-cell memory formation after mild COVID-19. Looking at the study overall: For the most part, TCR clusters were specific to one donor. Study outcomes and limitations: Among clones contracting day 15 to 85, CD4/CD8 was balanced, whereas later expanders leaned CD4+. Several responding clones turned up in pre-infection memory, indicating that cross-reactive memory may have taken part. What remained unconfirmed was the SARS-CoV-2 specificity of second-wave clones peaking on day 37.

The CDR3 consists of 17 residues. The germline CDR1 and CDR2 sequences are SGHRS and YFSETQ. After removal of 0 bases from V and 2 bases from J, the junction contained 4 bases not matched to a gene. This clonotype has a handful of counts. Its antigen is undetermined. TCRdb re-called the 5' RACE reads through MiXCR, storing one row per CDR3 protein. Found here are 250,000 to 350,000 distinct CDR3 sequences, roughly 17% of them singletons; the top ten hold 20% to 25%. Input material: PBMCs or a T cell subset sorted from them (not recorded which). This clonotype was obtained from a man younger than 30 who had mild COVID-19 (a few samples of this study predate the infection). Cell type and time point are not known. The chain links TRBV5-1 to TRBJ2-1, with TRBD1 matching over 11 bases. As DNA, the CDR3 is TGCGCCAGCAGCTTGGTGGTGGGACAGGGGGCCTACAATGAGCAGTTCTTC. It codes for CASSLVVGQGAYNEQFF. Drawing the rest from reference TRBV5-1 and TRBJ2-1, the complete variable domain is KAGVTQTPRYLIKTRGQQVTLSCSPISGHRSVSWYQQTPGQGLQFLFEYFSETQRNKGNFPGRFSGRQFSNSRSEMNVSTLELGDSALYLCASSLVVGQGAYNEQFFGPGTRLTVL.